One and the same sample provided the 2 T cell receptor beta chains below, sequenced in a study of blood T cell repertoires in COVID-19. TCRdb's copy holds only in-frame clones and misses some; the assay was immunoSEQ multiplex PCR. Here the sample spans roughly 330,000 clones, about 91% being singletons. Sequenced material: peripheral blood. The receptors come from a man younger than 45 with COVID-19, enrolled during active disease.

This clone was detected only once. The chain uses TRBV7-2 and TRBJ2-5, with D possibly TRBD2 on 7 matching bases. The CDR3 totals 16 residues. Germline loops: CDR1 SGHTA, CDR2 FQGNSA. Trimming removed 0 bases at V and 4 bases at J, with 15 bases between. In nucleotides, the CDR3 is TGTGCCAGCAGCTTAGCGGGGGGGCACGGGGGAGAGACCCAGTACTTC. This translates into CASSLAGGHGGETQYF.

V usage is TRBV15 and J usage is TRBJ1-2; D is perhaps TRBD1 (6 bases). V lost 2 bases and J lost 6, with 13 bases in between. This CDR3 is built from 14 residues. The germline V gene encodes CDR1 LNHNV and CDR2 YYDKDF (reference sequence). The chain's CDR3 is CATSRTDRLNGYTF. The CDR3 coding sequence is TGTGCCACCAGCAGAACCGACAGGTTGAATGGCTACACCTTC.